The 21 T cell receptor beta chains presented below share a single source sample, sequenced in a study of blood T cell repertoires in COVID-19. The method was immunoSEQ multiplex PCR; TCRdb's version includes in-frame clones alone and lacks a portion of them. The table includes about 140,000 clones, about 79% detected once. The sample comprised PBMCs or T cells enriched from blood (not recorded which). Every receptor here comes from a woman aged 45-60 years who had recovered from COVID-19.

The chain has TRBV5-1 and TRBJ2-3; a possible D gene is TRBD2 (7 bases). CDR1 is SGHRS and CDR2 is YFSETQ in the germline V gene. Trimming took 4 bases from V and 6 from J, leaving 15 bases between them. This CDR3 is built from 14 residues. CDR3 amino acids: CASSAGGPGDTQYF. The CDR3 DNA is TGCGCCAGCAGCGCCGGGGGGCCCGGGGATACGCAGTATTTT.

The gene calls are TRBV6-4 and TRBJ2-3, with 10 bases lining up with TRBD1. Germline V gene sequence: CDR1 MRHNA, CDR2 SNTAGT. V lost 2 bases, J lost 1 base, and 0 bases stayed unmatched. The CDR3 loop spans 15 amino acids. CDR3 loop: CASSDGTGGTDTQYF. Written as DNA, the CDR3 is TGTGCCAGCAGTGACGGGACAGGGGGCACAGATACGCAGTATTTT.

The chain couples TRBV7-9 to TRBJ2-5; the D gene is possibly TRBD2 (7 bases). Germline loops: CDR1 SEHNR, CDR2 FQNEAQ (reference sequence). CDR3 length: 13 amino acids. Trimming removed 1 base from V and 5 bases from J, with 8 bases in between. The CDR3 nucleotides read TGTGCCAGCAGCTTAGAGGGGGGGGAGACCCAGTACTTC. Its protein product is CASSLEGGETQYF.

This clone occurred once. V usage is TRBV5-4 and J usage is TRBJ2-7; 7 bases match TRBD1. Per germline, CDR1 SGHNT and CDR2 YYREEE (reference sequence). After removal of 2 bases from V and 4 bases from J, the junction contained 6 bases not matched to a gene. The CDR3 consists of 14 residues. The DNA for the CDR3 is TGTGCCAGCAGCTTAGGGGCAGGGGGTTACGAGCAGTACTTC. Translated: CASSLGAGGYEQYF. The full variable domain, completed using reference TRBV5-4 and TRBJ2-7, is ETGVTQSPTHLIKTRGQQVTLRCSSQSGHNTVSWYQQALGQGPQFIFQYYREEENGRGNFPPRFSGLQFPNYSSELNVNALELDDSALYLCASSLGAGGYEQYFGPGTRLTVT.

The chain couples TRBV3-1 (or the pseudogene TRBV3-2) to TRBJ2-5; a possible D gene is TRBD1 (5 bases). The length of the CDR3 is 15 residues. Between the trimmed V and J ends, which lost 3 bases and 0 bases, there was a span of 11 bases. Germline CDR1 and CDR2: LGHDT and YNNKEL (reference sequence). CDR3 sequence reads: CASSQSDSHQETQYF. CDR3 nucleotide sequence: TGTGCCAGCAGCCAGTCCGACAGCCACCAAGAGACCCAGTACTTC.

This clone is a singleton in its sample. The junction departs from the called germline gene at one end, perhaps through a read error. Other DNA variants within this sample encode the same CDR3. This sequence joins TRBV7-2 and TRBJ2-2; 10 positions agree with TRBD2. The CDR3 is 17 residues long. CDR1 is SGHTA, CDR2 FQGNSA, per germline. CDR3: CASSLVLAGLNTGELFF. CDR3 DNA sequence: TGTGCCAGCAGCTTAGTACTAGCGGGGTTAAACACCGGGGAGCTATTTTTT.

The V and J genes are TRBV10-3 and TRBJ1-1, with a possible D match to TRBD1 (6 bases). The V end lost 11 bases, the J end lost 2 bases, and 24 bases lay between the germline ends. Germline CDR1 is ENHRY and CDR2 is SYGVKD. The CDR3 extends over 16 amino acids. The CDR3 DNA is TGTGCCGCCAGGACAGTACACGAAGGATCAAACACTGAAGCTTTCTTT. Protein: CAARTVHEGSNTEAFF.

CDR3 nucleotides: TGTGCCATCAGTGACACAGGGATCGCCACTAATGAAAAACTGTTTTTT. It is translated as CAISDTGIATNEKLFF. V and J are TRBV10-3 and TRBJ1-4, with a tentative D call TRBD1 (6 bases). Germline CDR1 reads ENHRY; CDR2 reads SYGVKD. V was cut by 3 bases and J by 2 bases, with 13 bases left in between. CDR3 length: 16 amino acids.

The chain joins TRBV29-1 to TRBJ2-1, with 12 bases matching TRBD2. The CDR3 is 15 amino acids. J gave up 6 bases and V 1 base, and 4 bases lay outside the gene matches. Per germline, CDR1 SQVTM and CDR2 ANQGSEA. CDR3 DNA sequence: TGCAGCGTTGAAGCTAGCGGGAGGGGTGGCAATGAGCAGTTCTTC. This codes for CSVEASGRGGNEQFF.

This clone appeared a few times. This CDR3 reads CASSQEPQASSPTDTQYF. As DNA, the CDR3 is TGTGCCAGCAGCCAAGAACCCCAGGCCTCAAGCCCCACAGATACGCAGTATTTT. This chain joins TRBV3-1 (or the pseudogene TRBV3-2) and TRBJ2-3; D remains ambiguous. V was clipped by 0 bases and J by 2 bases, with 18 bases between them. The germline V gene has CDR1 LGHDT and CDR2 YNNKEL (reference sequence). This CDR3 comprises 18 residues.

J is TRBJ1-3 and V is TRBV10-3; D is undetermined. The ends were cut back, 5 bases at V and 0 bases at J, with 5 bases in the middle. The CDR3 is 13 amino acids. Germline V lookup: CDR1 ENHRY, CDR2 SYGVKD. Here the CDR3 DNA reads TGTGCCATCAGTCCGGGCTCTGGAAACACCATATATTTT. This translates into CAISPGSGNTIYF.

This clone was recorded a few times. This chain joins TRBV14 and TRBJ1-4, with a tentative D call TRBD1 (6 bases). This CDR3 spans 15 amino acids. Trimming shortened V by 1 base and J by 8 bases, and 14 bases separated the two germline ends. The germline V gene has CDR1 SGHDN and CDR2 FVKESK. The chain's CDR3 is CASSQAGPRGEKLFF. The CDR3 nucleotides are TGTGCCAGCAGCCAAGCAGGTCCAAGGGGGGAAAAACTGTTTTTT.

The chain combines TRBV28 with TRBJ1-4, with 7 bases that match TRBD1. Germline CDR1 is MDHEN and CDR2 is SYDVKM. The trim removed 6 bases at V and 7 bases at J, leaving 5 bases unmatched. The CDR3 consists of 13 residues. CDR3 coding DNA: TGTGCCAGCAGCAGGGGACAGCTTGAAAAACTGTTTTTT. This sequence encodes CASSRGQLEKLFF.

The DNA for the CDR3 is TGCAGCGTTGTAGTGGGGGCAGGGGCCGGATCGGAGCAGTACTTC. This sequence encodes CSVVVGAGAGSEQYF. The rearrangement uses TRBV29-1 and TRBJ2-7, with D tentatively TRBD1 (6 bases). There are 15 residues in the CDR3. Trimming stripped 4 bases from V and 7 bases from J, with 23 bases between. Germline CDR1 and CDR2: SQVTM and ANQGSEA.

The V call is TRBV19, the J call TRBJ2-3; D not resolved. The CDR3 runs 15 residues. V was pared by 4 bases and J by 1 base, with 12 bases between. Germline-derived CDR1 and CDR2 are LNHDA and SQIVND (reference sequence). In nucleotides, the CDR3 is TGTGCCAGTAGTAGAACGAGAGGAGGCACAGATACGCAGTATTTT. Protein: CASSRTRGGTDTQYF.

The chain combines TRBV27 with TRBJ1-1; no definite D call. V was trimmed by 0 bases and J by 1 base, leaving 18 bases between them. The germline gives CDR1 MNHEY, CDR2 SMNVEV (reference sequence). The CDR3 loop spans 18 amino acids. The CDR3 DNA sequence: TGTGCCAGCAGTTTATCGGGGTACGGGGTCATGGCGAACACTGAAGCTTTCTTT. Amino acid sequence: CASSLSGYGVMANTEAFF.

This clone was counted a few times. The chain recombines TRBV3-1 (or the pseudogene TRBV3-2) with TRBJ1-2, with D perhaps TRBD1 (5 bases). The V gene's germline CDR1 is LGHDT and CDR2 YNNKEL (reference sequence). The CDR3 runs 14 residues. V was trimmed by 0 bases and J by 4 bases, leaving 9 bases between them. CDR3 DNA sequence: TGTGCCAGCAGCCAAGATCGGGGGTCCTATGGCTACACCTTC. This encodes CASSQDRGSYGYTF.

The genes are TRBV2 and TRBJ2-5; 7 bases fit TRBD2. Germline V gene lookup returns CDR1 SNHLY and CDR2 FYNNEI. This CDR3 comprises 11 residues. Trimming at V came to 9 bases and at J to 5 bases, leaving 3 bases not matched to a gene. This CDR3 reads CARAGEETQYF. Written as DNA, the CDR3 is TGTGCCAGGGCGGGGGAGGAGACCCAGTACTTC.

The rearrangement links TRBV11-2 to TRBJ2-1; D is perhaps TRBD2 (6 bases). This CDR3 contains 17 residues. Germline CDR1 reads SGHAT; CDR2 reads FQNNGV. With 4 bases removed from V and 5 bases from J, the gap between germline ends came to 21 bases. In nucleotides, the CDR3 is TGTGCCAGCAGCTCCCTGGGGGGACTCGGGAAAAACAATGAGCAGTTCTTC. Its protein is CASSSLGGLGKNNEQFF.

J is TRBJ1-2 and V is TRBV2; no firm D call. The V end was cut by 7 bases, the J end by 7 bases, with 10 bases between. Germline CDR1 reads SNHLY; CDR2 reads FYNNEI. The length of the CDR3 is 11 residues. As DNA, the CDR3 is TGTGCCAGCACCCTGAGGCGTGGCTACACCTTC. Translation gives CASTLRRGYTF. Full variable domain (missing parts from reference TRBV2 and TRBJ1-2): EPEVTQTPSHQVTQMGQEVILRCVPISNHLYFYWYRQILGQKVEFLVSFYNNEISEKSEIFDDQFSVERPDGSNFTLKIRSTKLEDSAMYFCASTLRRGYTFGSGTRLTVV.

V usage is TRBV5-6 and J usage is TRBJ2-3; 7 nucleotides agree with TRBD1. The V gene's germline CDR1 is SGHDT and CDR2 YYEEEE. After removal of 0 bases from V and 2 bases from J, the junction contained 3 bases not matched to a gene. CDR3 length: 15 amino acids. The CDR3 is CASSLGDRNTDTQYF. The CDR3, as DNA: TGTGCCAGCAGCTTGGGGGACAGAAACACAGATACGCAGTATTTT.